The rows below give T cell receptor beta chains drawn from one sample of a study of cytomegalovirus exposure and HLA in healthy donors. Generated by immunoSEQ multiplex PCR, the TCRdb table keeps only in-frame clones and is missing some. The sample lists about 150,000 clones, more than 80% seen once, with more than 3.5% in the top ten. The sample consisted of PBMCs. Receptor source: a woman in her forties in good health and CMV-seropositive. Each CDR3 is given with its conserved first and last residue. The D gene is left open where the match is weak. Expanded clones are given a class, and other clones once, few, many or no size at all.

clone_size	v_call	j_call	d_call	cdr3_nt	cdr3_aa
.	TRBV19	TRBJ1-5	TRBD1	TGTGCCAGTAGTGTAGACAGGGCGGGCAATCAGCCCCAGCATTTT	CASSVDRAGNQPQHF
.	TRBV2	TRBJ2-1	.	TGTGCCAGCAGTCCATTCTCAGGTCTATTAGCGTACAATGAGCAGTTCTTC	CASSPFSGLLAYNEQFF
.	TRBV6-5	TRBJ2-1	.	TGTGCCAGCATCGGGGGGCCGCCCTACAATGAGCAGTTCTTC	CASIGGPPYNEQFF
.	TRBV28	TRBJ2-2	.	TGTGCCACCCGTCACGGGAACACCGGGGAGCTGTTTTTT	CATRHGNTGELFF
.	TRBV10-1	TRBJ2-5	TRBD2	TGCGCCAGCAGTGAGACGGGAGGAGGGGAGACCCAGTACTTC	CASSETGGGETQYF
few	TRBV5-1	TRBJ2-3	.	TGCGCCAGCAGCTTGAGCGGTAGGACAGATACGCAGTATTTT	CASSLSGRTDTQYF
.	TRBV7-2	TRBJ2-1	TRBD2	TGTGCCAGCACCGGCCAGGGACTAGCGGGAGGGAATCAGTTCTTC	CASTGQGLAGGNQFF
.	TRBV7-2	TRBJ1-1	.	TGTGCCAGCAGCTATGGGAGCGGGGGAAACACTGAAGCTTTCTTT	CASSYGSGGNTEAFF
.	TRBV6-1	TRBJ2-2	.	TGTGCCAGCAGTGAAAACAGGGCGAACACCGGGGAGCTGTTTTTT	CASSENRANTGELFF
.	TRBV28	TRBJ1-1	.	TGTGCCAGCAGTTTATTCCGGGACAAGAACACTGAAGCTTTCTTT	CASSLFRDKNTEAFF
.	TRBV18	TRBJ1-5	.	TGTGCCAGCTCAGCAGGACGGGACAATCAGCCCCAGCATTTT	CASSAGRDNQPQHF
.	TRBV5-6	TRBJ2-6	TRBD1	TGTGCCAGCAGCTTCATGGGCAAGGGGGCCTCTGGGGCCAACGTCCTGACTTTC	CASSFMGKGASGANVLTF
.	TRBV10-2	TRBJ2-7	TRBD2	TGCGCCAGCCGTGGAAGCGGGGGCCCCTACGAGCAGTACTTC	CASRGSGGPYEQYF
.	TRBV9	TRBJ2-1	TRBD2	TGTGCCAGCAGCGTAGCTAGCGGGGGGGCCACGAATGAGCAGTTCTTC	CASSVASGGATNEQFF
.	TRBV14	TRBJ1-1	TRBD1	TGTGCCAGCAGCCAAGGGTTGACAGGGGATGAAGCTTTCTTT	CASSQGLTGDEAFF
.	TRBV28	TRBJ1-5	TRBD1	TGTGCCAGCAGCCTGGGACAGGGTGGTCAGCCCCAGCATTTT	CASSLGQGGQPQHF
.	TRBV27	TRBJ1-5	.	TGTGCCAGCGGGGCCGGTAAGACAGCTGATAGCAATCAGCCCCAGCATTTT	CASGAGKTADSNQPQHF
.	TRBV28	TRBJ2-1	TRBD2	TGTGCCAGCAGCTTGCCGGGACTAGGTTCCTACAATGAGCAGTTCTTC	CASSLPGLGSYNEQFF
.	TRBV4-3	TRBJ1-6	.	TGCGCCAGCAGCCAACCGATTGAGAATTCACCCCTCCACTTT	CASSQPIENSPLHF
.	TRBV4-1	TRBJ2-7	.	TGCGCCAGCAGCAGCCTCACCGGGCGGGGAATCTACGAGCAGTACTTC	CASSSLTGRGIYEQYF
.	TRBV7-6	TRBJ1-4	TRBD1	TGTGCCAGCAGCTTAGGCCAGGGGGCGGCTAATGAAAAACTGTTTTTT	CASSLGQGAANEKLFF
few	TRBV11-3	TRBJ2-3	.	TGTGCCAGCAGCCAGGGACTTCCCACAGATACGCAGTATTTT	CASSQGLPTDTQYF
.	TRBV11-2	TRBJ1-1	.	TGTGCCAGCAGCTTAGATCGGGTGGCTTTCTTT	CASSLDRVAFF
.	TRBV11-2	TRBJ2-5	TRBD1	TGTGCCAGCAGCCCCAGGTCCGAGACAGGGGAGACCCAGTACTTC	CASSPRSETGETQYF
.	TRBV4-2	TRBJ1-1	.	TGTGCCAGCAGCCTACGGACTGAAGCTTTCTTT	CASSLRTEAFF
.	TRBV10-3	TRBJ1-2	.	TGTGCCATCAGTGAACCGAACAGCCCCTATGGCTACACCTTC	CAISEPNSPYGYTF
.	TRBV4-1	TRBJ1-4	.	TGCGCCAGCAGCCGGATCGGGACACCGCCTGAAAAACTGTTTTTT	CASSRIGTPPEKLFF
.	TRBV2	TRBJ1-5	.	TGTGCCAGCAGTGACGGGGGGCGTTGGAATCAGCCCCAGCATTTT	CASSDGGRWNQPQHF
.	TRBV6-5	TRBJ2-7	TRBD2	TGTGCCAGCAGTTACTCGGCTAGCGGGGGGTCCTACGAGCAGTACTTC	CASSYSASGGSYEQYF
.	TRBV2	TRBJ1-1	.	TGTGCCAGCCTCCCGGCACAGGGAATTAGTGAAGCTTTCTTT	CASLPAQGISEAFF